This entry describes one T cell receptor (beta chain). Its antigen is still unknown. These data originate in a study of T cells expressing NK-cell markers (dated by TCRdb to 2020 to 2021). For the wider study: In sorted CD3+CD56+NKG2C+, CD3+CD56+NKG2C- and CD3+CD56-NKG2C+ T-cell subsets from roughly 8 donors, TCR beta-chain repertoires were profiled. Among the eight sequenced donors, only one was HCMV-seronegative, while the other seven were HCMV-seropositive. The study sequenced eight donors, all healthy volunteers chosen at random: three men and five women. Illumina HiSeq 2000/2500, MiSeq or NextSeq was used to sequence libraries as 2 x 150 bp reads.

HCMV-specific IgG was detected in serum with a commercial ELISA kit to determine HCMV serostatus. Ficoll density gradient centrifugation was used to isolate peripheral blood mononuclear cells from blood. The full study reports these points: It remained unclear whether the expanded NKG2C-expressing T cell clones were specific for HCMV antigens. Those dominant clonotypes were again the most abundant among CD3+CD56-NKG2C+ cells in a few donors, at about 25-60.1%. In a handful of donors, the dominant CD3+CD56+NKG2C+ clonotypes were among the top 10 CD8+ clonotypes and accounted for about 1.0-7.0% of CD8+ T cells.

Per the germline V gene, SQVTM is the CDR1 and ANQGSEA is the CDR2. Including cysteine and phenylalanine, the CDR3 has 15 amino acids. The DNA sequence is not available. The sequencer listed for this sample is Illumina HiSeq 2000. The TCR beta cDNA libraries were made using 5'RACE template switching, a step that added both a universal primer site and unique molecular identifiers. cDNA synthesis was primed from the TCR beta constant segment and was followed by two successive PCR amplification steps. As for the original processing: MIGEC was used to demultiplex reads and group the reads by UMI, and MiTCR was used to assemble and quantify clonotypes. To exclude erroneous sequences, any TCR cDNA sequence not supported by at least two reads was discarded. Downstream repertoire analysis used the tcR package, and clonotypes were matched across fractions by CDR3 nucleotide sequence plus V segment. VDJmatch was used to annotate antigen specificity against VDJdb, with one amino acid substitution in CDR3 permitted. TCRdb reprocessed the sequencing reads and holds a single record per CDR3 protein sequence, with no DNA. Clone size and V and J calls follow TCRdb, not the original study. This sample's table lists over 100,000 distinct CDR3 sequences. Jointly, the top ten make up around 18% of the sample.

The source of this sequence is a woman between 18 and 69 years old in good health. The sequence joins TRBV29-1 to TRBJ2-1; there is no DNA to check the TCRdb D call of TRBD1. Input material: blood T cells: a sorted CD56 or NKG2C T cell subset, CD4+ or CD8+ T cells, or bulk PBMC T cells (not recorded which). CDR3 protein: CSVEDRSGVHNEQFF.